This T cell receptor (beta chain) was sequenced for a study of blood T cell repertoires in COVID-19. Turning to the study itself: Specimens from acute and convalescent COVID-19 originated in the United States, Italy and Spain.

CDR3 length equals 14 residues. Germline loops: CDR1 MNHEY, CDR2 SMNVEV (reference sequence). The V gene lost 5 bases and the J gene lost 0 bases, with 8 bases spanning the gap. Assay used: immunoSEQ multiplex PCR; TCRdb lists only in-frame clones, some missing. The sample has about 150,000 clones; about 83% are singletons. The specimen was peripheral blood. This chain uses TRBV27 with TRBJ1-5, with D unclear. The sequence derives from an older woman with COVID-19, enrolled during active disease. CDR3: CASSARLSNQPQHF. The CDR3 bases are TGTGCCAGCAGTGCGCGCCTTAGCAATCAGCCCCAGCATTTT.